This is a list of T cell receptor beta chains from one sample in a study of blood T cell repertoires in COVID-19. Produced via immunoSEQ multiplex PCR; TCRdb's table is partial and in-frame only. The repertoire holds some 200,000 clones, with about 80% as singletons. The source material was peripheral blood. All receptors come from a woman aged 80 or over with COVID-19, enrolled during active disease. Each CDR3 is given with its conserved first and last residue. The D gene is left open where the match is weak. A clone size is listed for some rows: how often the clone was seen (once, few, many), or a class if it is expanded.

V,J,size,D,CDR3,DNA
TRBV5-5,TRBJ1-2,-,-,CASSLTGSYGYTF,TGTGCCAGCAGCTTGACCGGGTCGTATGGCTACACCTTC
TRBV14,TRBJ2-1,-,TRBD2,CASSQRTSGNHEQFF,TGTGCCAGCAGCCAACGGACTAGCGGGAACCATGAGCAGTTCTTC
TRBV9,TRBJ1-3,-,TRBD1,CASSERGDRVNTIYF,TGTGCCAGCAGCGAGAGGGGGGACAGGGTTAACACCATATATTTT
TRBV10-3,TRBJ2-5,few,TRBD1,CAISVGQGLGQETQYF,TGTGCCATCAGTGTGGGACAGGGGTTAGGCCAAGAGACCCAGTACTTC
TRBV28,TRBJ2-5,-,TRBD2,CASTRTSGSQETQYF,TGTGCCAGCACCCGGACTAGCGGGTCCCAAGAGACCCAGTACTTC
TRBV5-1,TRBJ2-1,-,TRBD1,CASSFPGGHYNEQFF,TGCGCCAGCAGCTTCCCAGGGGGCCATTACAATGAGCAGTTCTTC
TRBV4-1,TRBJ1-2,-,-,CASSRILTDFYGYTF,TGCGCCAGCAGCCGAATACTGACAGACTTCTATGGCTACACCTTC
TRBV27,TRBJ2-3,-,TRBD1,CASSLTAGTATDTQYF,TGTGCCAGCAGTCTAACCGCCGGGACAGCCACAGATACGCAGTATTTT
TRBV2,TRBJ2-5,-,-,CASAGRETQYF,TGTGCCAGCGCGGGGAGGGAGACCCAGTACTTC
TRBV19,TRBJ2-7,-,TRBD2,CASSGRAGRGEQYF,TGTGCCAGTAGCGGTAGAGCGGGGCGAGGGGAGCAGTACTTC
TRBV9,TRBJ2-1,-,TRBD1,CASSVERGTGGNNEQFF,TGTGCCAGCAGCGTAGAGCGCGGGACAGGGGGGAACAATGAGCAGTTCTTC
TRBV5-1,TRBJ2-5,-,-,CASSSGGFETQYF,TGCGCCAGCAGCTCAGGGGGGTTTGAGACCCAGTACTTC
TRBV28,TRBJ2-1,-,-,CASSSVLAPNYNEQFF,TGTGCCAGCAGTTCGGTCCTAGCGCCCAACTACAATGAGCAGTTCTTC
TRBV9,TRBJ1-3,-,TRBD1,CASSAGQVTSGNTIYF,TGTGCCAGCAGCGCTGGACAGGTTACCTCTGGAAACACCATATATTTT
TRBV3-1/TRBV3-2,TRBJ1-1,-,-,CASSQAGAGDTEAFF,TGTGCCAGCAGCCAGGCGGGGGCAGGGGACACTGAAGCTTTCTTT
TRBV5-5,TRBJ2-1,-,TRBD2,CASSTGLAVSYNEQFF,TGTGCCAGCAGCACGGGACTAGCGGTCTCCTACAATGAGCAGTTCTTC
TRBV6-5,TRBJ2-5,few,-,CASSFGGGQETQYF,TGTGCCAGCAGTTTCGGCGGAGGACAAGAGACCCAGTACTTC
TRBV7-9,TRBJ1-5,-,-,CASSYMGEGPQHF,TGTGCCAGCAGCTATATGGGAGAGGGGCCCCAGCATTTT
TRBV6-6,TRBJ2-5,once,TRBD2,CASNKLAGGETQYF,TGTGCCAGCAATAAACTAGCGGGGGGGGAGACCCAGTACTTC
TRBV3-1/TRBV3-2,TRBJ1-6,-,-,CASSLLGNSPLHF,TGTGCCAGCAGCCTGCTCGGTAATTCACCCCTCCACTTT
TRBV6-1,TRBJ1-5,few,TRBD1,CASSEWVARGLFNQPQHF,TGTGCCAGCAGTGAATGGGTGGCCAGGGGGCTTTTCAATCAGCCCCAGCATTTT
TRBV15,TRBJ1-4,once,-,CATSRENRAGEKLFF,TGTGCCACCAGCCGTGAGAACAGGGCGGGTGAAAAACTGTTTTTT
TRBV9,TRBJ1-2,once,-,CASSGVPNDYGYTF,TGTGCCAGCAGCGGCGTCCCTAACGACTATGGCTACACCTTC
TRBV19,TRBJ1-2,-,-,CASSIGGANYGYTF,TGTGCCAGTAGTATTGGCGGGGCTAACTATGGCTACACCTTC
TRBV5-5,TRBJ1-2,-,-,CASSSRQNYGYTF,TGTGCCAGCAGCTCAAGACAGAACTATGGCTACACCTTC
TRBV18,TRBJ1-3,-,-,CASSPNPGTISGNTIYF,TGTGCCAGCTCTCCTAATCCCGGGACAATCTCTGGAAACACCATATATTTT
TRBV28,TRBJ1-3,-,-,CASSLDRHSGNTIYF,TGTGCCAGCAGTCTCGACAGGCACTCTGGAAACACCATATATTTT
TRBV6-5,TRBJ1-5,-,-,CASRGGGGNNQPQHF,TGTGCCAGCAGGGGGGGCGGGGGAAACAATCAGCCCCAGCATTTT
TRBV5-1,TRBJ2-4,-,-,CASSSHEAKNIQYF,TGCGCCAGCAGCTCACACGAAGCCAAAAACATTCAGTACTTC
TRBV2,TRBJ2-2,-,-,CASSEAPRTAVGELFF,TGTGCCAGCAGTGAAGCGCCCCGGACTGCCGTCGGGGAGCTGTTTTTT
TRBV7-9,TRBJ1-6,-,TRBD1,CASSRSSQGALTLHF,TGTGCCAGCAGCAGATCTAGCCAGGGGGCTCTTACCCTCCACTTT
TRBV20-1,TRBJ2-1,-,-,CSASGTGSSSYNEQFF,TGCAGTGCTAGTGGTACTGGGAGTAGCTCCTACAATGAGCAGTTCTTC
TRBV20-1,TRBJ2-1,once,-,CSAGEGVEQFF,TGCAGTGCTGGGGAGGGGGTGGAGCAGTTCTTC